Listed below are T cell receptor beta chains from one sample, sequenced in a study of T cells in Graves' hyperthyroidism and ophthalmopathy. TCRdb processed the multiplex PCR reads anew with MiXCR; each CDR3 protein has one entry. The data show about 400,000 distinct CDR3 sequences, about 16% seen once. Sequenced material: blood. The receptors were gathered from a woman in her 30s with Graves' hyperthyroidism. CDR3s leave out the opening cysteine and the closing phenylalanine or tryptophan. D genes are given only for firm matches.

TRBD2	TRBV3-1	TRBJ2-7	ASSQRLADSYEQY
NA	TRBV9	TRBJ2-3	ASSVASGWDTQY
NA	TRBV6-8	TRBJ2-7	ASSYRFSFGNLYEQY
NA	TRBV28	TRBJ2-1	ASSLPDNSYNEQF
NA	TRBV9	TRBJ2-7	ASSVRGGLPSYEQY
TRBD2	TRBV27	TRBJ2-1	ASTETSGSIKNEQF
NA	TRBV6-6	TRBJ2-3	ASSYSVSTDTQY
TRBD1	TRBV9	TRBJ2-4	ASSAPYNRGREKNIQY
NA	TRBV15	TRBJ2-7	ATSGGPGHSSYEQY
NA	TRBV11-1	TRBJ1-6	ASSQTDQNSPLH
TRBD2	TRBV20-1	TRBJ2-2	SARDRLAGVTGELF
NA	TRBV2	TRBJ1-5	ASKRGGANQPQH
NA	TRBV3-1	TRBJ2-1	ASSQDSNNEQF
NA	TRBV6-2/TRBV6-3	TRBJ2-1	ASSATTPNEQF
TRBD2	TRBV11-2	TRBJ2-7	ASSPGTNYEQY
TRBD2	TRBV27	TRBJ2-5	ASKRGSQETQY
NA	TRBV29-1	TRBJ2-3	SVYTATTDTQY
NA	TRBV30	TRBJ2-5	AWRGLTHQETQY
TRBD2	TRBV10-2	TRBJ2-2	ASGLAEFTGELF
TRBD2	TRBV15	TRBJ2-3	ATSLLAGSTDTQY
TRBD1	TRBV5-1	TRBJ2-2	ASSPRDRRHTGELF
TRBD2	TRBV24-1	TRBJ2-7	ATSDAGVWGTLKQY
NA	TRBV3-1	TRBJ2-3	ASSQARADTQY
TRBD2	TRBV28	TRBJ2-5	ASKSSGGVETQY
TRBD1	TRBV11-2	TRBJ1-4	ASSPGTGGFEKLF
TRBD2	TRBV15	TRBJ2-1	ATSPRQGLAYNEQF
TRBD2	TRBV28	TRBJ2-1	ASRSSGSGEQS
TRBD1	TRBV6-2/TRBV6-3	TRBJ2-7	ATSSRTGRGEQY
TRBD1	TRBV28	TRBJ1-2	ATLTGTGGGYT
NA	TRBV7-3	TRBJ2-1	ASRLSSGNEQF
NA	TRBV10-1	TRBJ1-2	ASRTLTDGYT
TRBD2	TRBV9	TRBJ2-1	ASSVDTSGTIYNEQF
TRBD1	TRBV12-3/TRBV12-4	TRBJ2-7	ASSQQGLSYEQY
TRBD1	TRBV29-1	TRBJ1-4	SVGDRVNEKLF
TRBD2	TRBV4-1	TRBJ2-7	ASSHALAGVSYEQY
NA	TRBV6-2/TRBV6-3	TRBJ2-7	ASSYGAVDSYEQY
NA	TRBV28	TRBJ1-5	ASITRATRGQPQH
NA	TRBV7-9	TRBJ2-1	ASILTGRRGSYNEQF